This is a list of T cell receptor beta chains from one sample in a study of CD8 T cells in ankylosing spondylitis. TCRdb called the 5' RACE reads again in MiXCR, with one record for every CDR3 protein. In the table there are some 220,000 distinct CDR3 sequences, about 7.3% of which are singletons. What was sequenced was blood, either unsorted or a sorted T cell fraction (not recorded which). Every receptor here comes from a male donor with ankylosing spondylitis. CDR3s include the opening cysteine and the closing phenylalanine or tryptophan. The D gene is left open where the match is weak. Only some rows state a clone size, as once, few, many or a class for expanded clones.

size	V	J	D	CDR3	DNA
many	TRBV2	TRBJ1-1	NA	CASSEGRGTEAFF	TGTGCCAGCAGCGAGGGGCGGGGCACTGAAGCTTTCTTT
many	TRBV12-5	TRBJ1-2	NA	CASGEGFYDYTF	TGTGCTAGTGGTGAGGGATTTTATGACTACACCTTC
many	TRBV28	TRBJ2-2	NA	CASTLWRSSTGELFF	TGTGCCAGCACCCTATGGCGGAGCAGCACCGGGGAGCTGTTTTTT
many	TRBV6-5	TRBJ1-2	TRBD1	CASSNRDRVVGGYTF	TGTGCCAGCAGTAACCGGGACAGGGTGGTAGGTGGCTACACCTTC
few	TRBV29-1	TRBJ1-1	NA	CSVEPSYTEAFF	TGCAGCGTTGAACCTAGCTACACTGAAGCTTTCTTT
many	TRBV21-1	TRBJ2-1	NA	CATNRGQGRQFF	TGTGCCACCAACCGGGGTCAGGGGAGGCAGTTCTTC
NA	TRBV27	TRBJ2-7	TRBD1	CASSLIDRAYEQYF	TGTGCCAGCAGTTTAATCGACAGGGCCTACGAGCAGTACTTC
many	TRBV6-1	TRBJ2-2	TRBD1	CASNLQGAGTGELFF	TGTGCCAGCAACCTACAGGGGGCAGGCACCGGGGAGCTGTTTTTT
many	TRBV5-1	TRBJ2-1	NA	CASSLGGGVFNEQFF	TGCGCCAGCAGCTTGGGAGGCGGGGTTTTCAATGAGCAGTTCTTC
many	TRBV6-5	TRBJ2-1	NA	CASSYRDGLDEQFF	TGTGCCAGCAGTTACCGCGACGGGCTGGATGAGCAGTTCTTC
NA	TRBV6-1	TRBJ2-6	TRBD1	CASSEFSVVTGAGANVLTF	TGTGCCAGCAGTGAATTCTCGGTTGTGACAGGGGCTGGGGCCAACGTCCTGACTTTC
NA	TRBV20-1	TRBJ2-3	TRBD1	CSARDGDRGSSTDTQYF	TGCAGTGCTAGAGATGGGGACAGGGGTTCTAGCACAGATACGCAGTATTTT
many	TRBV20-1	TRBJ2-7	TRBD2	CSARPIGVGLGEQYF	TGCAGTGCTAGGCCCATCGGGGTCGGACTAGGTGAGCAGTACTTC
few	TRBV30	TRBJ1-1	NA	CAWDRGGGGTEAFF	TGTGCCTGGGACCGAGGCGGTGGGGGCACTGAAGCTTTCTTT
many	TRBV7-7	TRBJ2-1	TRBD2	CASSSGTSNYNEQFF	TGTGCTAGCAGCTCAGGGACTAGCAACTACAATGAGCAGTTCTTC
few	TRBV6-5	TRBJ1-5	TRBD1	CASSSGQFSNQPQHF	TGTGCCAGCAGTTCGGGACAGTTTAGCAATCAGCCCCAGCATTTT
few	TRBV7-2	TRBJ2-2	TRBD2	CASSPVWGGSEAGELFF	TGTGCCAGCAGCCCTGTATGGGGAGGGTCGGAGGCCGGGGAGCTGTTTTTT
many	TRBV3-1	TRBJ1-2	NA	CASRGTGTVYGYTF	TGTGCCAGCAGAGGGACCGGGACGGTCTATGGCTACACCTTC
many	TRBV27	TRBJ1-2	NA	CASYDPGVHGYTF	TGTGCCAGCTATGACCCTGGGGTCCATGGCTACACCTTC
few	TRBV4-3	TRBJ2-1	NA	CASSQGGIAHNEQFF	TGCGCCAGCAGCCAAGGCGGGATAGCCCACAATGAGCAGTTCTTC
many	TRBV7-9	TRBJ2-3	TRBD1	CASSSGTGLVF	TGTGCCAGCAGTTCCGGGACAGGCCTGGTGTTT
many	TRBV5-5	TRBJ2-7	NA	CASSFGKGGYEQYF	TGTGCCAGCAGCTTTGGAAAGGGGGGATACGAGCAGTACTTC
many	TRBV10-2	TRBJ2-7	NA	CASSERGYEQYF	TGCGCCAGCAGCGAACGTGGCTACGAGCAGTACTTC
NA	TRBV7-2	TRBJ2-7	NA	CASSWDAIEQYF	TGTGCCAGCAGTTGGGATGCGATCGAGCAGTACTTC
many	TRBV27	TRBJ1-6	NA	CASSPDVRSSYNSPLHF	TGTGCCAGCAGCCCTGACGTCAGAAGCTCCTATAATTCACCCCTCCACTTT
few	TRBV10-3	TRBJ1-2	TRBD1	CATWDAGTGYGYTF	TGTGCCACTTGGGATGCCGGGACAGGGTATGGCTACACCTTC
many	TRBV15	TRBJ2-7	NA	CATSGWTQTEQYF	TGTGCCACCAGCGGTTGGACACAGACAGAGCAGTACTTC
NA	TRBV27	TRBJ2-7	TRBD1	CASSLLTHRGEQYF	TGTGCCAGCAGTTTACTGACTCACAGGGGCGAGCAGTACTTC
many	TRBV9	TRBJ2-1	TRBD2	CASSWGLAGGSPYYNEQFF	TGTGCCAGCAGCTGGGGACTAGCGGGGGGGTCTCCTTACTACAATGAGCAGTTCTTC
many	TRBV4-3	TRBJ1-6	TRBD1	CASSHRTGNDSPLHF	TGCGCCAGCAGCCATCGGACAGGGAATGATTCACCCCTCCACTTT
NA	TRBV7-2	TRBJ2-3	TRBD2	CASSPPGGRRADTQYF	TGTGCCAGCAGCCCCCCGGGGGGGAGGAGGGCAGATACGCAGTATTTT
many	TRBV29-1	TRBJ2-3	TRBD2	CSATSGRASDTQYF	TGCAGCGCCACTAGCGGGAGGGCGTCAGATACGCAGTATTTT
few	TRBV20-1	TRBJ2-7	NA	CSARGSDRTAYPYEQYF	TGCAGTGCTAGAGGTTCTGATCGAACAGCCTACCCCTACGAGCAGTACTTC
many	TRBV4-1	TRBJ1-2	TRBD1	CASSQGGGGGYTF	TGCGCCAGCAGCCAAGGAGGGGGCGGTGGCTACACCTTC
few	TRBV24-1	TRBJ2-1	NA	CATLLRFMDNEQFF	TGTGCCACTCTCTTACGGTTTATGGACAATGAGCAGTTCTTC
many	TRBV7-9	TRBJ1-2	TRBD1	CASSPRQGVNYGYTF	TGTGCCAGCAGCCCACGACAGGGGGTTAACTATGGCTACACCTTC
many	TRBV5-5	TRBJ2-5	NA	CASSLHRGVAETQYF	TGTGCCAGCAGCTTGCATAGGGGGGTGGCAGAGACCCAGTACTTC
many	TRBV7-9	TRBJ2-5	NA	CASRLFGETQYF	TGTGCCAGCAGGCTCTTTGGAGAGACCCAGTACTTC
many	TRBV5-6	TRBJ2-2	TRBD2	CASSPPGGMNTGELFF	TGTGCCAGCAGCCCACCCGGGGGGATGAACACCGGGGAGCTGTTTTTT
many	TRBV7-6	TRBJ2-1	NA	CASSQGSGGSSYNEQFF	TGTGCCAGCAGCCAGGGGAGCGGCGGGAGCTCCTACAATGAGCAGTTCTTC
many	TRBV4-3	TRBJ2-7	NA	CASSQDRTTEQYF	TGCGCCAGCAGCCAAGATCGGACGACCGAGCAGTACTTC
many	TRBV12-3/TRBV12-4	TRBJ1-1	NA	CASSLSLPEAFF	TGTGCCAGCAGTTTGTCCTTACCTGAAGCTTTCTTT
many	TRBV3-1	TRBJ2-6	NA	CASSLTKGPGANVLTF	TGTGCCAGCAGCCTCACCAAAGGGCCCGGGGCCAACGTCCTGACTTTC
NA	TRBV7-9	TRBJ1-4	TRBD1	CASSAGQGLKLFF	TGTGCCAGCAGCGCGGGACAGGGCTTAAAACTGTTTTTT
many	TRBV11-2	TRBJ1-4	NA	CASSLVGPGSVEKLFF	TGTGCCAGCAGCTTAGTGGGTCCAGGGTCCGTCGAAAAACTGTTTTTT
NA	TRBV30	TRBJ2-3	TRBD2	CAWSVLGTGGGDTQYF	TGTGCCTGGAGTGTACTTGGGACGGGGGGTGGAGATACGCAGTATTTT
many	TRBV4-1	TRBJ2-5	TRBD2	CASSHSTSGGQETQYF	TGCGCCAGCAGCCACTCGACTAGCGGGGGCCAAGAGACCCAGTACTTC
few	TRBV7-2	TRBJ2-1	TRBD2	CASSSTSGYNEQFF	TGTGCCAGCAGCTCCACTAGCGGTTACAATGAGCAGTTCTTC
NA	TRBV11-1	TRBJ2-1	TRBD1	CASSSNEPGQGIRNEQFF	TGTGCCAGCAGCTCAAATGAACCGGGACAGGGGATCCGGAATGAGCAGTTCTTC
few	TRBV2	TRBJ2-7	NA	CASSVGRLYEQYF	TGTGCCAGCAGTGTTGGGCGTCTCTACGAGCAGTACTTC
many	TRBV12-3/TRBV12-4	TRBJ1-2	NA	CASSGRGAGPYGYTF	TGTGCCAGCAGCGGGAGAGGGGCCGGTCCCTATGGCTACACCTTC
many	TRBV20-1	TRBJ2-1	NA	CSARVARYNEQFF	TGCAGTGCTAGAGTGGCCAGATACAATGAGCAGTTCTTC
many	TRBV7-2	TRBJ2-1	TRBD1	CASSLRPPGQHNEQFF	TGTGCCAGCAGCTTAAGACCCCCGGGACAGCACAATGAGCAGTTCTTC
few	TRBV7-2	TRBJ2-1	NA	CASSLRQIPYNEQFF	TGTGCCAGCAGCCTTAGGCAGATACCCTACAATGAGCAGTTCTTC
few	TRBV15	TRBJ2-1	TRBD1	CATSRRPGQGWHEQFF	TGTGCCACCAGCAGGCGCCCGGGACAGGGGTGGCATGAGCAGTTCTTC
NA	TRBV20-1	TRBJ2-7	NA	CSAGRTYEQYF	TGCAGTGCCGGCAGAACCTACGAGCAGTACTTC
NA	TRBV7-2	TRBJ2-2	TRBD1	CASSPGQGWNTGELFF	TGTGCCAGCAGCCCGGGACAGGGATGGAACACCGGGGAGCTGTTTTTT
few	TRBV7-9	TRBJ2-7	NA	CASSRVGAYYEQYF	TGTGCCAGCTCGCGAGTGGGGGCGTACTACGAGCAGTACTTC